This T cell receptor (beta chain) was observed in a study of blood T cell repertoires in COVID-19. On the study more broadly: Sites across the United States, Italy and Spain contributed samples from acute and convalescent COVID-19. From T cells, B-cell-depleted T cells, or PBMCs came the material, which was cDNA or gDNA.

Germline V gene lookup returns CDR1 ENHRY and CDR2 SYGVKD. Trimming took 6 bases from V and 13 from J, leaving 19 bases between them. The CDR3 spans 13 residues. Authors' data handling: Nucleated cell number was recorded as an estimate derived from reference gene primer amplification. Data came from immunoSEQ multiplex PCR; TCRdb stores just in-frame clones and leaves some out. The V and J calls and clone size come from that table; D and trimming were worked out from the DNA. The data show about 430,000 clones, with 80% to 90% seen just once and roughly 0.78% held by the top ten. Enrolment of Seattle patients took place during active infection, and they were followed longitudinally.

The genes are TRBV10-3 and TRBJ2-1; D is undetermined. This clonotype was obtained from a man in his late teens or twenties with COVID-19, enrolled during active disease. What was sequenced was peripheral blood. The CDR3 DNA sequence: TGTGCCATCAGCGAGGCCCCGGCCAGGCATCAGTTCTTC. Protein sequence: CAISEAPARHQFF.